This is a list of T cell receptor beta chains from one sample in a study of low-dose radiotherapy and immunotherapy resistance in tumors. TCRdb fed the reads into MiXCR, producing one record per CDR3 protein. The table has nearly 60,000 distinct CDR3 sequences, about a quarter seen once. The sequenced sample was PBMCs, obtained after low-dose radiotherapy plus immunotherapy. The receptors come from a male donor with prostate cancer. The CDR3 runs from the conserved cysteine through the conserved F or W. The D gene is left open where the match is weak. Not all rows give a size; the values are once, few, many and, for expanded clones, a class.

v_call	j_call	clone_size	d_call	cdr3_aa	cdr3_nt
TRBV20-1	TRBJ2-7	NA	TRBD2	CSASKAGGGEQYF	TGCAGTGCTAGTAAAGCGGGAGGGGGAGAGCAGTACTTC
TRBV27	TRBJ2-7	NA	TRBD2	CASSLSTSGGAYEQYF	TGTGCCAGCAGTTTATCGACTAGCGGGGGGGCCTACGAGCAGTACTTC
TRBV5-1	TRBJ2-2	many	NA	CASSPEMHTGELFF	TGCGCCAGCAGCCCCGAGATGCACACCGGGGAGCTGTTTTTT
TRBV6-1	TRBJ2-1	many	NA	CASTGFNEQFF	TGTGCCAGCACAGGATTCAATGAGCAGTTCTTC
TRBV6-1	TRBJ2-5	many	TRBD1	CASSEVPGGIGETQYF	TGTGCCAGCAGTGAAGTGCCAGGGGGCATTGGAGAGACCCAGTACTTC
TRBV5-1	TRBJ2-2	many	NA	CASSLVSSGSTGELFF	TGCGCCAGCAGCTTGGTTTCGTCGGGGAGCACCGGGGAGCTGTTTTTT
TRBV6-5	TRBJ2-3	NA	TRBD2	CASSRGLALGTDTQYF	TGTGCCAGCAGCCGAGGACTAGCACTTGGCACAGATACGCAGTATTTT
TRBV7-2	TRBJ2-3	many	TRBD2	CASRYRGGSTDTQYF	TGTGCCAGCAGATATCGGGGGGGATCAACAGATACGCAGTATTTT
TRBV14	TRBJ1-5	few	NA	CASSQVGIGPQHF	TGTGCCAGCAGCCAAGTGGGGATTGGGCCCCAGCATTTT
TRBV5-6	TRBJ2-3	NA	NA	CASSDPGPGTDTQYF	TGTGCCAGCAGCGATCCCGGGCCCGGGACAGATACGCAGTATTTT
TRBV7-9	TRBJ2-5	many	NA	CASSRQKETQYF	TGTGCCAGCAGCCGACAGAAAGAGACCCAGTACTTC
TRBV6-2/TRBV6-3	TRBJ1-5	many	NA	CASSYSENQPQHF	TGTGCCAGCAGTTACTCGGAGAATCAGCCCCAGCATTTT
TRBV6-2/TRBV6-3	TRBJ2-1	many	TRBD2	CASSPRIKGLAGFVEQFF	TGTGCCAGCAGTCCGCGAATCAAGGGACTAGCGGGATTCGTTGAGCAGTTCTTC
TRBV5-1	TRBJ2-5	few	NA	CASSTLGGIQETQYF	TGCGCCAGCAGCACCCTGGGGGGAATACAAGAGACCCAGTACTTC
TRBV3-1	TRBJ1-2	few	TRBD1	CASSPRDRGYGYTF	TGTGCCAGCAGCCCGCGGGACAGGGGCTATGGCTACACCTTC
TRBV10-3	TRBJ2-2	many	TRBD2	CAISAGTSGAGELFF	TGTGCCATCAGTGCCGGGACTAGCGGGGCTGGGGAGCTGTTTTTT
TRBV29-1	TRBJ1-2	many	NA	CSVYSSYGYTF	TGCAGCGTGTACAGTAGCTATGGCTACACCTTC
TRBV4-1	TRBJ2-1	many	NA	CASSQGSQGLNEQFF	TGCGCCAGCAGCCAAGGTTCTCAGGGTTTGAATGAGCAGTTCTTC
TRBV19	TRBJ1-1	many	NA	CASSIGRGDFAFF	TGTGCCAGTAGTATAGGCCGTGGGGACTTCGCTTTCTTT
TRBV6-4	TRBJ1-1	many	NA	CASSDSMGTQAFF	TGTGCCAGCAGTGACTCGATGGGGACCCAAGCTTTCTTT
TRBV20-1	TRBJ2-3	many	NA	CSASSPRGRENTQYF	TGCAGTGCTAGTTCCCCTCGCGGCAGGGAAAATACGCAGTATTTT
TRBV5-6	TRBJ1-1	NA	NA	CASSFSGSNTEAFF	TGTGCCAGCAGCTTCTCAGGGTCGAACACTGAAGCTTTCTTT
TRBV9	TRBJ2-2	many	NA	CASGRGDTGELFF	TGTGCCAGCGGTCGGGGTGACACCGGGGAGCTGTTTTTT
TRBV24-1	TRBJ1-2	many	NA	CATSRSGAGSNYGYTF	TGTGCCACCAGTCGATCGGGCGCAGGGTCTAACTATGGCTACACCTTC